These T cell receptor beta chains were read from a single sample in a study of blood T cells in healthy people across ages. TCRdb re-called the 5' RACE reads through MiXCR, storing one row per CDR3 protein. The sample yields about 1,800,000 distinct CDR3 sequences, about 28% seen once. Sequenced input: blood. All receptors derive from a woman in her 30s in good health. Each CDR3 is given with its conserved first and last residue. The size of a clone is reported for some rows only, either as once, few or many, or as a class for expanded clones.

clone_size: few; v_call: TRBV5-6; cdr3_length: 16; cdr3_aa: CASSRPPSGRHGELFF
clone_size: .; v_call: TRBV10-2; cdr3_length: 14; cdr3_aa: CVSSESGGPRERFF
clone_size: few; v_call: TRBV20-1; cdr3_length: 16; cdr3_aa: CSASEGLGQGAPEQYF
clone_size: .; v_call: TRBV18; cdr3_length: 16; cdr3_aa: CASSPRVRSGNTEAFF
clone_size: few; v_call: TRBV6-1; cdr3_length: 11; cdr3_aa: CASTNLNEQFF
clone_size: .; v_call: TRBV20-1; cdr3_length: 12; cdr3_aa: CSARGHAHEQYF
clone_size: few; v_call: TRBV14; cdr3_length: 16; cdr3_aa: CASSRGLAGDSDTQYF
clone_size: .; v_call: TRBV7-2; cdr3_length: 12; cdr3_aa: CASTIGRDGYTF
clone_size: .; v_call: TRBV10-2; cdr3_length: 16; cdr3_aa: CASSAGSAPVYNEQFF
clone_size: many; v_call: TRBV6-5; cdr3_length: 14; cdr3_aa: CASTPGTGVFGYTF
clone_size: .; v_call: TRBV28; cdr3_length: 16; cdr3_aa: CASSTFRGGRYNEQFF
clone_size: many; v_call: TRBV5-4; cdr3_length: 14; cdr3_aa: CASSHAPGFYEQYF
clone_size: .; v_call: TRBV7-9; cdr3_length: 14; cdr3_aa: CASSLEGQGPPLHF
clone_size: few; v_call: TRBV28; cdr3_length: 12; cdr3_aa: CACSLKSFEQFF
clone_size: .; v_call: TRBV5-1; cdr3_length: 16; cdr3_aa: CASSFGAGGPQGEQYF
clone_size: .; v_call: TRBV20-1; cdr3_length: 14; cdr3_aa: CSAGSHTENYGYTF
clone_size: many; v_call: TRBV6-1; cdr3_length: 13; cdr3_aa: CASSDRDRETQYF
clone_size: many; v_call: TRBV5-1; cdr3_length: 14; cdr3_aa: CASSLGTRSNEQFF
clone_size: .; v_call: TRBV9; cdr3_length: 15; cdr3_aa: CASSVGLVGLGEQYF
clone_size: .; v_call: TRBV29-1; cdr3_length: 13; cdr3_aa: CSADIFSYNEQFF
clone_size: .; v_call: TRBV18; cdr3_length: 16; cdr3_aa: CASSPEDSSGVNVLTF
clone_size: many; v_call: TRBV5-1; cdr3_length: 14; cdr3_aa: CASSWAAGANVLTF
clone_size: .; v_call: TRBV6-5; cdr3_length: 13; cdr3_aa: CASRQQGAGEQYF
clone_size: once; v_call: TRBV7-2; cdr3_length: 16; cdr3_aa: CASSLGSASGHEKLFF
clone_size: .; v_call: TRBV30; cdr3_length: 14; cdr3_aa: CAESSGRAGDTQYF
clone_size: .; v_call: TRBV9; cdr3_length: 14; cdr3_aa: CASSTYRGRDGYTF
clone_size: .; v_call: TRBV6-6; cdr3_length: 14; cdr3_aa: CASTYGKGGTEAFF
clone_size: few; v_call: TRBV15; cdr3_length: 17; cdr3_aa: CATSRGGNPNPNEKLFF
clone_size: few; v_call: TRBV28; cdr3_length: 17; cdr3_aa: CASSIELAGSSTDTQYF
clone_size: .; v_call: TRBV28; cdr3_length: 17; cdr3_aa: CASSSLRGPRGVNIQYF
clone_size: few; v_call: TRBV6-5; cdr3_length: 14; cdr3_aa: CASMALGAGQPQHF
clone_size: many; v_call: TRBV29-1; cdr3_length: 14; cdr3_aa: CSVMIRGDQETQYF
clone_size: .; v_call: TRBV15; cdr3_length: 13; cdr3_aa: CATSRIRTDTQYF
clone_size: .; v_call: TRBV6-5; cdr3_length: 15; cdr3_aa: CASSYSLASYNERYF
clone_size: many; v_call: TRBV29-1; cdr3_length: 14; cdr3_aa: CSVCRDRGHYEQYF
clone_size: few; v_call: TRBV9; cdr3_length: 16; cdr3_aa: CASSVTPGTGRDSQYF
clone_size: few; v_call: TRBV7-9; cdr3_length: 18; cdr3_aa: CASSARQGGRGRRETQYF
clone_size: few; v_call: TRBV12-3/TRBV12-4; cdr3_length: 13; cdr3_aa: CASSWDDNSPLHF
clone_size: many; v_call: TRBV20-1; cdr3_length: 11; cdr3_aa: CSADRRGEQYF
clone_size: few; v_call: TRBV12-3/TRBV12-4; cdr3_length: 14; cdr3_aa: CASTEEGADNEQFF
clone_size: few; v_call: TRBV7-2; cdr3_length: 14; cdr3_aa: CASSLDGTHQPQHF
clone_size: .; v_call: TRBV12-3/TRBV12-4; cdr3_length: 13; cdr3_aa: CASRGTRTYEQYF
clone_size: .; v_call: TRBV5-1; cdr3_length: 15; cdr3_aa: CASSLAGDDTGELFF
clone_size: many; v_call: TRBV6-2/TRBV6-3; cdr3_length: 14; cdr3_aa: CASSFRARSGGYTF
clone_size: .; v_call: TRBV10-1; cdr3_length: 13; cdr3_aa: CASSGRLSGELFF
clone_size: .; v_call: TRBV18; cdr3_length: 16; cdr3_aa: CASSPPSLGQEETQYF
clone_size: many; v_call: TRBV7-9; cdr3_length: 14; cdr3_aa: CASSSSSSYNEQFF
clone_size: .; v_call: TRBV7-9; cdr3_length: 17; cdr3_aa: CASSLPRTESSGNTIYF
clone_size: few; v_call: TRBV6-6; cdr3_length: 17; cdr3_aa: CASSPLAGVGSYNEQFF
clone_size: .; v_call: TRBV5-5; cdr3_length: 14; cdr3_aa: CASSVTGKNTEAFF
clone_size: .; v_call: TRBV12-5; cdr3_length: 15; cdr3_aa: CASGPPGQGIDTQYF
clone_size: .; v_call: TRBV7-9; cdr3_length: 16; cdr3_aa: CASYSQEGSGGGELFF
clone_size: few; v_call: TRBV7-9; cdr3_length: 15; cdr3_aa: CASSPGTTPYNEQFF
clone_size: few; v_call: TRBV16; cdr3_length: 12; cdr3_aa: CASSRPGQEQFF